At least ten counts were recorded for the clone carrying this T cell receptor beta chain. Its antigen is undetermined. Making the TCR beta libraries involved quantitative 5'-RACE with molecular barcodes. A single record per CDR3 protein comes from TCRdb applying MiXCR to the 5' RACE reads. The data contain some 38,000 distinct CDR3 sequences, less than 4% of them seen just once; the ten biggest clones take up 2.5% to 3%. The record originates from a study of CD8 T cells in ankylosing spondylitis. Whole-study results and caveats: Blood from ankylosing spondylitis patients appeared to carry a characteristic roughly 8-variant TCR beta motif. Clones linked to disease were reported to show significant enrichment in matched ankylosing spondylitis synovial fluid. CD8+ disease-linked clones were present at relatively low frequencies in blood.

Per germline, CDR1 SGDLS and CDR2 YYNGEE. The length of the CDR3 is 14 residues. Trimming removed 3 bases from V and 5 bases from J, with 14 bases in between. The gene calls are TRBV9 and TRBJ2-5; D is undetermined. The sequencing input was blood, either unsorted or a sorted T cell fraction (not recorded which). This TCR was sampled from a male donor with ankylosing spondylitis or in good health (not recorded which). CDR3 nucleotide sequence: TGTGCCAGCAGCGCCGCTTCCGGTGTGGAGACCCAGTACTTC. Amino acids: CASSAASGVETQYF.